Described below is a single T cell receptor beta chain sequence and its context. Germline CDR1 SGHTA, CDR2 FQGNSA. The CDR3 spans 18 residues. The ends lost 1 base at V and 10 bases at J; junction bases unmatched: 19. The entry originates in a study of cytomegalovirus exposure and HLA in healthy donors. The PCR contained 60 Vbeta and 13 Jbeta primers. Libraries were prepared by immunoSEQ multiplex PCR; TCRdb keeps only in-frame clonotypes and omits some of them. This table holds over 65,000 clones, around 75% found once. The V and J genes are TRBV7-2 and TRBJ2-5, with 9 bases identical to TRBD1. This receptor was identified in a woman aged 30 to 39 in good health and CMV-seropositive. Material: PBMCs. The CDR3 nucleotides are TGTGCCAGCAGCTTAGTGGGGACAGGGCTTCTAAGAGAGCGCGTCCAGTACTTC. Amino acid sequence: CASSLVGTGLLRERVQYF. The complete variable domain, with remaining parts taken from reference TRBV7-2 and TRBJ2-5, reads GAGVSQSPSNKVTEKGKDVELRCDPISGHTALYWYRQSLGQGLEFLIYFQGNSAPDKSGLPSDRFSAERTGGSVSTLTIQRTQQEDSAVYLCASSLVGTGLLRERVQYFGPGTRLLVL.